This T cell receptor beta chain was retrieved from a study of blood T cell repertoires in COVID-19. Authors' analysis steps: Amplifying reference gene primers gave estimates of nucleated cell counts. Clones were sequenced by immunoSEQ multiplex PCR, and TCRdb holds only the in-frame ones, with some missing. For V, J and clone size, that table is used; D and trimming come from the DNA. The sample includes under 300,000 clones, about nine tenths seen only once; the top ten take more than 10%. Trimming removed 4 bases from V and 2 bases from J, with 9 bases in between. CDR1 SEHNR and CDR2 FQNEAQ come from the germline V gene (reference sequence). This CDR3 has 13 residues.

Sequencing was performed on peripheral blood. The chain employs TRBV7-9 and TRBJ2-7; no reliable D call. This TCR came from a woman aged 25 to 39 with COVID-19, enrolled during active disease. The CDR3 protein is CASSSGSTYEQYF. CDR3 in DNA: TGTGCCAGCAGCTCCGGGTCCACCTACGAGCAGTACTTC.